The 30 T cell receptor beta chains below were found in one sample sequenced in a study of radiotherapy plus CTLA-4 blockade in lung cancer. Clones were sequenced by immunoSEQ multiplex PCR, and TCRdb holds only the in-frame ones, with some missing. The data hold some 67,000 clones, with around 76% observed a single time. Sample: peripheral blood, taken from a patient treated with radiotherapy plus ipilimumab. The receptors were gathered from a human donor with non-small cell lung cancer whose response to radiotherapy plus ipilimumab could not be evaluated. Some clones in this sample may be carry-over from other donors' samples.

The chain recombines TRBV28 with TRBJ2-3; no reliable D call. Trimming left V 2 bases short and J 11 bases short, with 11 bases between. The germline V gene has CDR1 MDHEN and CDR2 SYDVKM. The CDR3 is made up of 12 amino acids. CDR3 residues: CASSLPGRQQYF. In DNA, the CDR3 is TGTGCCAGCAGTTTACCCGGCAGGCAGCAGTATTTT.

This clone was recorded many times. The CDR3 reads CASRSGGPYEQYF. In DNA, the CDR3 is TGTGCCAGCAGGTCAGGGGGTCCGTACGAGCAGTACTTC. The chain joins TRBV6-1 to TRBJ2-7; TRBD1 matches at 7 bases. The V gene's germline CDR1 is MNHNS and CDR2 SASEGT. This CDR3 is 13 amino acids long. The J segment lost 4 bases and the V segment lost 6 bases, leaving 6 bases of the junction unmatched.

A note on this clone: This sample includes further DNA sequences coding for the same CDR3. This chain's CDR3 is CASSPPGTYEQYF. Written as DNA, the CDR3 is TGTGCCAGCAGCCCCCCAGGGACCTACGAGCAGTACTTC. The rearrangement links TRBV5-6 to TRBJ2-7, with D possibly being TRBD1 (5 bases). V was clipped by 4 bases and J by 2 bases, with 10 bases between them. CDR3 length: 13 residues. CDR1 and CDR2 from the germline V gene are SGHDT and YYEEEE.

The rearrangement uses TRBV4-2 and TRBJ2-6; TRBD2 might be the D (6 bases). Trimming took 1 base from V and 0 from J, leaving 13 bases between them. Germline-derived CDR1 and CDR2 are LGHNA and YNFKEQ. This CDR3 region has 18 residues. CDR3 nucleotide sequence: TGTGCCAGCAGCCAAGTTGGCGGGGAGAGCTCTGGGGCCAACGTCCTGACTTTC. As protein: CASSQVGGESSGANVLTF.

The chain combines TRBV7-2 with TRBJ1-3; 9 bases line up with TRBD1. Losses at the gene ends were 5 bases for V and 0 bases for J; bases not matched to a gene: 5. Germline V gene lookup returns CDR1 SGHTA and CDR2 FQGNSA. The CDR3 spans 16 residues. Here the CDR3 DNA reads TGTGCCAGCAGCAAGACAGGGGGTTACTCTGGAAACACCATATATTTT. Translating gives CASSKTGGYSGNTIYF.

Worth noting for this clone: Distinct nucleotide sequences in the sample also encode this CDR3. CDR3 DNA sequence: TGTGCCAGCAGCGTGGGAGGGACCAATTCACCCCTCCACTTT. Residues: CASSVGGTNSPLHF. The V gene is TRBV9, the J gene TRBJ1-6; D possibly corresponds to TRBD1 (5 bases). Trimming left V 2 bases short and J 7 bases short, with 10 bases between. The CDR3 is 14 residues long. Germline-derived CDR1 and CDR2 are SGDLS and YYNGEE. Full variable domain (remainder filled in from reference TRBV9 and TRBJ1-6): DSGVTQTPKHLITATGQRVTLRCSPRSGDLSVYWYQQSLDQGLQFLIQYYNGEERAKGNILERFSAQQFPDLHSELNLSSLELGDSALYFCASSVGGTNSPLHFGNGTRLTVT.

This chain joins TRBV2 and TRBJ2-1; D may be TRBD2 (5 bases). Germline CDR1 and CDR2: SNHLY and FYNNEI. Trimming stripped 7 bases from V and 1 base from J, with 11 bases between. This CDR3 is 14 amino acids long. CDR3: CASTEGRSYNEQFF. DNA for the CDR3: TGTGCCAGCACCGAGGGCAGGTCCTACAATGAGCAGTTCTTC.

This clone was counted only a few times. This chain links TRBV7-8 with TRBJ2-7, with D possibly TRBD1 on 5 matching bases. This CDR3 has 13 amino acids. V was cut by 5 bases and J by 4 bases, with 12 bases left in between. From germline, CDR1 is SGHVS and CDR2 FQNEAQ. In DNA form, the CDR3 reads TGTGCCAGCAGCCCAATGGGGCCATACGAGCAGTACTTC. Translating gives CASSPMGPYEQYF.

This clone was counted only a few times. The gene calls are TRBV5-4 and TRBJ2-7; 9 nucleotides agree with TRBD2. Trimming took 4 bases from V and 2 from J; bases not matched to a gene: 10. Germline V gene sequence: CDR1 SGHNT, CDR2 YYREEE (reference sequence). CDR3 size: 16 residues. CDR3 sequence (DNA): TGTGCCAGCAGCCCATCGTTTAGCGGGGGAGCCTACGAGCAGTACTTC. Amino acids: CASSPSFSGGAYEQYF.

The rearrangement joins TRBV2 to TRBJ2-3, with 8 bases lining up with TRBD2. Germline V gene sequence: CDR1 SNHLY, CDR2 FYNNEI. Trimming at V came to 7 bases and at J to 4 bases, leaving 7 bases not matched to a gene. The CDR3 spans 14 residues. The CDR3 DNA reads TGTGCCAGCACCTTCGGACTAGCTTCAGATACGCAGTATTTT. It translates to CASTFGLASDTQYF.

The V gene is TRBV27, the J gene TRBJ1-5; the D is unclear. Per germline, CDR1 MNHEY and CDR2 SMNVEV (reference sequence). This CDR3 spans 13 amino acids. The V gene lost 3 bases and the J gene lost 1 base, with 4 bases spanning the gap. Here the CDR3 DNA reads TGTGCCAGCAGTTTCTACAGCAATCAGCCCCAGCATTTT. Translating gives CASSFYSNQPQHF.

Of note for this clone: Other DNA sequences in the same sample also yield this CDR3. This sequence joins TRBV7-9 and TRBJ2-7; D remains unclear. The germline V and J ends were trimmed by 0 bases and 7 bases, with 7 bases remaining between them. The length of the CDR3 is 12 residues. The germline V gene encodes CDR1 SEHNR and CDR2 FQNEAQ (reference sequence). The CDR3: CASSLATGEQYF. The CDR3 nucleotides are TGTGCCAGCAGCTTAGCGACCGGGGAGCAGTACTTC.

The J gene is TRBJ1-4, the V gene TRBV5-1, with 7 positions matching TRBD1. This CDR3 region has 17 residues. Unmatched junction bases numbered 11, after V lost 1 base and J lost 5 bases. Germline V gene lookup returns CDR1 SGHRS and CDR2 YFSETQ. CDR3 protein: CASSLSGWTGENEKLFF. The CDR3 nucleotides are TGCGCCAGCAGCTTGAGCGGGTGGACAGGTGAAAATGAAAAACTGTTTTTT.

This clone was picked up one time. The chain employs TRBV6-6 and TRBJ1-1; 9 bases are a match to TRBD1. V dropped 5 bases and J dropped 4; count of bases not matched to a gene: 5. Germline CDR1 MNHNY, CDR2 SVGAGI (reference sequence). The CDR3 sequence is 14 residues long. CDR3: CASSVGQGTTEAFF. The CDR3 DNA reads TGTGCCAGCAGTGTTGGACAGGGGACCACTGAAGCTTTCTTT.

The chain uses TRBV5-3 and TRBJ1-4, with D perhaps matching TRBD1 (6 bases). TRBV5-3 is given ORF status, its function remaining uncertain. Trimming left V 4 bases short and J 8 bases short, with 18 bases between. CDR3 length: 15 residues. Here the CDR3 reads CARSRGQGLREKLFF. The CDR3 nucleotides are TGTGCCAGAAGCCGAGGCCAGGGGCTTCGAGAAAAACTGTTTTTT.

V and J are TRBV7-9 and TRBJ1-2; 8 bases line up with TRBD1. The J segment lost 8 bases and the V segment lost 3 bases, leaving 8 bases of the junction unmatched. The CDR3 is made up of 14 amino acids. CDR1 and CDR2 from the germline V gene are SEHNR and FQNEAQ (reference sequence). CDR3 DNA sequence: TGTGCCAGCAGCTTTCCGGAACAGGGGGGAGGCTACACCTTC. It yields the protein CASSFPEQGGGYTF.

V is TRBV28 and J is TRBJ1-2; unclear D gene. The V end lost 2 bases, the J end lost 4 bases, and 8 bases lay between the germline ends. The CDR3 totals 13 residues. Germline CDR1 and CDR2: MDHEN and SYDVKM. Written as DNA, the CDR3 is TGTGCCAGCAGTTTACTCACGGTCTATGGCTACACCTTC. Protein: CASSLLTVYGYTF.

The chain links TRBV7-2 to TRBJ2-7; maybe TRBD1 (6 bases). The CDR3 runs to 14 residues. Germline V lookup: CDR1 SGHTA, CDR2 FQGNSA. V shed 5 bases and J shed 6 bases, with 17 bases lying between them. The CDR3 here is CASSPREFRGEQYF. CDR3 DNA: TGTGCCAGCAGCCCGCGTGAATTCAGGGGCGAGCAGTACTTC.

V is TRBV28 and J is TRBJ2-2, with D possibly matching TRBD1 (6 bases). The CDR3 extends over 15 amino acids. CDR1 and CDR2 from the germline V gene are MDHEN and SYDVKM. The V end lost 4 bases, the J end lost 3 bases, and 12 bases lay between the germline ends. The CDR3 here is CASSYSGADTGELFF. CDR3 DNA: TGTGCCAGCAGTTACTCAGGGGCGGACACCGGGGAGCTGTTTTTT.

The rearrangement links TRBV28 to TRBJ2-1; 7 bases are a match to TRBD2. Germline values: CDR1 MDHEN, CDR2 SYDVKM. The trim removed 6 bases at V and 4 bases at J, leaving 9 bases unmatched. The CDR3 consists of 15 residues. This CDR3 reads CASRPRGAGYNEQFF. The CDR3 DNA follows: TGTGCCAGCAGGCCCCGAGGAGCGGGGTACAATGAGCAGTTCTTC.

The CDR3, as DNA: TGTGCCAGCAGCTTCTCCAAGCCCGAGCAGTACTTC. It specifies CASSFSKPEQYF. The chain couples TRBV7-8 to TRBJ2-7, with D hard to call. V dropped 3 bases and J dropped 6 bases, with 9 bases sitting between them. This CDR3 has 12 residues. Germline V gives CDR1 SGHVS, CDR2 FQNEAQ.

The CDR3 nucleotides are TGCAGCGTCAGGGGCCTTTATTCCGGAGAGTATGGCTACACCTTC. Translating gives CSVRGLYSGEYGYTF. The J gene is TRBJ1-2, the V gene TRBV29-1; possibly TRBD1 for D (6 bases). Per germline, CDR1 SQVTM and CDR2 ANQGSEA. V was shortened by 6 bases and J by 5 bases, with 22 bases between the two germline ends. This CDR3 has 15 residues.

This clone was observed once. The rearrangement links TRBV5-6 to TRBJ2-3; no clear D gene. CDR1 SGHDT and CDR2 YYEEEE come from the germline V gene. The CDR3 loop spans 16 amino acids. V lost 6 bases, J lost 4 bases, and 21 bases lay in between. Written as DNA, the CDR3 is TGTGCCAGCACCAATCGCGGTTTCACGGCACCAGATACGCAGTATTTT. It translates to CASTNRGFTAPDTQYF. Full variable domain (rest looked up from reference TRBV5-6 and TRBJ2-3): DAGVTQSPTHLIKTRGQQVTLRCSPKSGHDTVSWYQQALGQGPQFIFQYYEEEERQRGNFPDRFSGHQFPNYSSELNVNALLLGDSALYLCASTNRGFTAPDTQYFGPGTRLTVL.

V and J are TRBV7-9 and TRBJ1-6, with TRBD1 as a possible D gene (6 bases). V was clipped by 2 bases and J by 5 bases, with 7 bases between them. CDR1 and CDR2 from the germline V gene are SEHNR and FQNEAQ (reference sequence). The CDR3 length is 14 residues. The CDR3 region is CASSLNRDNSPLHF. DNA for the CDR3: TGTGCCAGCAGCTTAAACAGGGATAATTCACCCCTCCACTTT.

This CDR3 is CAEVEGASDTEAFF. The CDR3 DNA follows: TGTGCCGAAGTGGAGGGGGCTTCCGACACTGAAGCTTTCTTT. The gene calls are TRBV6-5 and TRBJ1-1; 7 bases map to TRBD1. Germline V CDR1 and CDR2: MNHEY, SVGAGI. CDR3 length: 14 amino acids. Trimming cost V 11 bases and J 3 bases; bases outside gene matches: 12.

A few counts support this clone. The chain joins TRBV4-1 to TRBJ2-4, with D possibly matching TRBD1 (5 bases). The germline CDR1 and CDR2 sequences are MGHRA and YSYEKL. V lost 3 bases and J lost 4, with 19 bases in between. CDR3 length equals 17 residues. In DNA form, the CDR3 reads TGCGCCAGCAGCCATGGTCCAGCAGAAGGGGTGAAAAACATTCAGTACTTC. Amino acids: CASSHGPAEGVKNIQYF.

The V gene is TRBV6-5, the J gene TRBJ1-4; D may be TRBD1 (6 bases). Germline V gives CDR1 MNHEY, CDR2 SVGAGI. The germline V and J ends were trimmed by 7 bases and 8 bases, with 17 bases remaining between them. The CDR3 consists of 14 residues. This CDR3 reads CASKIRGFGEKLFF. The CDR3 nucleotides read TGTGCCAGCAAAATCAGGGGATTCGGGGAAAAACTGTTTTTT.

The rearrangement uses TRBV19 and TRBJ1-2; D uncertain. The ends were cut back, 3 bases at V and 5 bases at J, with 10 bases in the middle. CDR3 length: 13 residues. Germline V lookup: CDR1 LNHDA, CDR2 SQIVND (reference sequence). Here the CDR3 reads CASSIGGRYGYTF. In DNA form, the CDR3 reads TGTGCCAGTAGTATCGGAGGGCGGTATGGCTACACCTTC. The full variable domain, in which reference TRBV19 and TRBJ1-2 provide the parts outside the CDR3, is DGGITQSPKYLFRKEGQNVTLSCEQNLNHDAMYWYRQDPGQGLRLIYYSQIVNDFQKGDIAEGYSVSREKKESFPLTVTSAQKNPTAFYLCASSIGGRYGYTFGSGTRLTVV.

In DNA form, the CDR3 reads TGCAGCGTTGAATCCCCAATCAGCGTCAGCACTGAAGCTTTCTTT. It encodes CSVESPISVSTEAFF. V gene TRBV29-1 combines with J gene TRBJ1-1; no definite D call. The length of the CDR3 is 15 residues. Germline-derived CDR1 and CDR2 are SQVTM and ANQGSEA. V was pared by 2 bases and J by 4 bases, with 17 bases between.

The V call is TRBV27, the J call TRBJ2-3; D unresolved. In germline, CDR1 is MNHEY, CDR2 SMNVEV (reference sequence). The V gene lost 0 bases and the J gene lost 1 base, with 8 bases spanning the gap. This CDR3 region has 15 residues. CDR3 coding DNA: TGTGCCAGCAGTTTATCTTATATCGGCACAGATACGCAGTATTTT. Translated: CASSLSYIGTDTQYF.